This TCR beta chain was observed in a study of human T cells and chemical hapten exposure. This CDR3 has 15 residues. In germline, CDR1 is SGDLS, CDR2 YYNGEE. The V and J ends lost 6 bases and 1 base, in that order; junction bases with no gene match: 5. This clonotype was counted between two and nine times. The antigen is not known. This sample's time point: patch test 1, 2 weeks after DPC sensitization. The sample's treatment: therapeutic diphenylcyclopropenone sensitization with weekly scalp DPC. Drawing of blood took place ahead of applying each patch test. General study results and limits: DPC sensitization produced no change in TCRs with frequency above 1 in 1000.

One entry per CDR3 protein, called by TCRdb with MiXCR from the RACE reads. The repertoire holds 95,000 or so distinct CDR3 sequences, with over 9.5% as singletons. Sequencing used whole blood, obtained in connection with sensitization to the hapten diphenylcyclopropenone (DPC). The rearrangement links TRBV9 to TRBJ2-5, with 11 bases that match TRBD2. The clonotype originates from a man aged 35 to 55 with alopecia areata. Some clones in this sample may be carry-over from other donors' samples. In DNA, the CDR3 is TGTGCCAGCACCTCTAGCGGGAGGTTCCAAGAGACCCAGTACTTC. Translated, it gives CASTSSGRFQETQYF.